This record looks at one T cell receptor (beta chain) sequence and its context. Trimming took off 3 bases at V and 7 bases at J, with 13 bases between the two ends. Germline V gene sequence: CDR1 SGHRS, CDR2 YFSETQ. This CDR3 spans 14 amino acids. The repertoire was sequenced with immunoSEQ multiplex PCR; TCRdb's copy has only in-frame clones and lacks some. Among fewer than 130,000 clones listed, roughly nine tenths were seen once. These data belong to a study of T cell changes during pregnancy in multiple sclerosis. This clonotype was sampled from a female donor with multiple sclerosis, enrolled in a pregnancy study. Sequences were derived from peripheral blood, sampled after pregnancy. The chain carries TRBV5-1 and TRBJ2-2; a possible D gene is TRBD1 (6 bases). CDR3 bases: TGCGCCAGCAGCTCCCTCGGGACAATCGGGGAGCTGTTTTTT. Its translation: CASSSLGTIGELFF. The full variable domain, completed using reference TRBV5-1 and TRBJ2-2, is KAGVTQTPRYLIKTRGQQVTLSCSPISGHRSVSWYQQTPGQGLQFLFEYFSETQRNKGNFPGRFSGRQFSNSRSEMNVSTLELGDSALYLCASSSLGTIGELFFGEGSRLTVL.